A selection of T cell receptor beta chains follows, all from one sample in a study of radiation and T cells in renal cell carcinoma. This table comes from immunoSEQ multiplex PCR, and its TCRdb copy is limited to in-frame clones, with some not included. The sample holds about 73,000 clones, around four fifths seen once. The sequencing used blood, collected from a patient whose treatment included radiotherapy and nephrectomy. These receptors all come from a woman aged 55-69 years with renal cell carcinoma. Both conserved end residues are part of each CDR3. The D gene is left open where the match is weak. The size entry is marked missing in some rows and otherwise reads once, few, many or a size class.

J gene: TRBJ1-3
CDR3 length: 18
D gene: -
clone size: -
V gene: TRBV19
CDR3 DNA: TGTGCCAGTACTCCTTCCCGTGGGAGGTTCTCCTCTGGAAACACCATATATTTT
CDR3 protein: CASTPSRGRFSSGNTIYF

J gene: TRBJ2-5
CDR3 length: 15
D gene: -
clone size: -
V gene: TRBV9
CDR3 DNA: TGTGCCAGCAGCGTTTCAGGGGTCGGTCGGGAGACCCAGTACTTC
CDR3 protein: CASSVSGVGRETQYF

J gene: TRBJ2-1
CDR3 length: 16
D gene: TRBD2
clone size: -
V gene: TRBV7-9
CDR3 DNA: TGTGCCAGCAGCAGAGTAGCGGGAGGGCCGGTCGATGAGCAGTTCTTC
CDR3 protein: CASSRVAGGPVDEQFF

J gene: TRBJ1-1
CDR3 length: 12
D gene: -
clone size: few
V gene: TRBV25-1
CDR3 DNA: TGTGCCAGCAAGGGGATGAACACTGAAGCTTTCTTT
CDR3 protein: CASKGMNTEAFF

J gene: TRBJ1-6
CDR3 length: 14
D gene: -
clone size: -
V gene: TRBV6-5
CDR3 DNA: TGTGCCAGCAGTGGAAGTTCCTGGAATTCACCCCTCCACTTT
CDR3 protein: CASSGSSWNSPLHF

J gene: TRBJ2-5
CDR3 length: 15
D gene: -
clone size: -
V gene: TRBV6-1
CDR3 DNA: TGTGCCAGCCGTCGTTTAGCCCCTTTACAAGAGACCCAGTACTTC
CDR3 protein: CASRRLAPLQETQYF

J gene: TRBJ1-1
CDR3 length: 15
D gene: -
clone size: -
V gene: TRBV4-1
CDR3 DNA: TGCGCCAGCAGCCCAGAGGTGAACCGGGACACTGAAGCTTTCTTT
CDR3 protein: CASSPEVNRDTEAFF

J gene: TRBJ2-3
CDR3 length: 13
D gene: -
clone size: -
V gene: TRBV6-1
CDR3 DNA: TGTGCCAGCAGTAATAGGGTAACAGATACGCAGTATTTT
CDR3 protein: CASSNRVTDTQYF

J gene: TRBJ2-7
CDR3 length: 14
D gene: TRBD1
clone size: -
V gene: TRBV11-1
CDR3 DNA: TGTGCCAGCAGCCCTCGGACAGGGGGCTACGAGCAGTACTTC
CDR3 protein: CASSPRTGGYEQYF

J gene: TRBJ1-4
CDR3 length: 15
D gene: TRBD1
clone size: -
V gene: TRBV19
CDR3 DNA: TGTGCCAGTAGTATCGTACCAGGGGGCTATGAAAAACTGTTTTTT
CDR3 protein: CASSIVPGGYEKLFF

J gene: TRBJ1-1
CDR3 length: 15
D gene: TRBD1
clone size: -
V gene: TRBV7-3
CDR3 DNA: TGTGCCAGCAGCCGGACAGGGGATGGGAACACTGAAGCTTTCTTT
CDR3 protein: CASSRTGDGNTEAFF

J gene: TRBJ2-3
CDR3 length: 16
D gene: -
clone size: few
V gene: TRBV9
CDR3 DNA: TGTGCCAGCAGCGGGCCAGGGGAGGATTATACAGATACGCAGTATTTT
CDR3 protein: CASSGPGEDYTDTQYF

J gene: TRBJ2-3
CDR3 length: 16
D gene: -
clone size: -
V gene: TRBV2
CDR3 DNA: TGTGCCAGCAGCGATCCGAAGGCAGGGACCACAGATACGCAGTATTTT
CDR3 protein: CASSDPKAGTTDTQYF

J gene: TRBJ1-1
CDR3 length: 15
D gene: -
clone size: -
V gene: TRBV10-1
CDR3 DNA: TGCGCCAGCAGTGAGTCGGGCATTGTGAACACTGAAGCTTTCTTT
CDR3 protein: CASSESGIVNTEAFF

J gene: TRBJ2-7
CDR3 length: 14
D gene: -
clone size: few
V gene: TRBV7-9
CDR3 DNA: TGTGCCAGCAGCTTAACGGGGACCTCCTACGAGCAGTACTTC
CDR3 protein: CASSLTGTSYEQYF

J gene: TRBJ1-2
CDR3 length: 14
D gene: -
clone size: -
V gene: TRBV6-1
CDR3 DNA: TGTGCCAGCAGTGACATGCTATTTAGCTATGGCTACACCTTC
CDR3 protein: CASSDMLFSYGYTF

J gene: TRBJ1-1
CDR3 length: 14
D gene: -
clone size: -
V gene: TRBV29-1
CDR3 DNA: TGCAGCGCTTTGACAGGATCTCATTCCACTGAAGCTTTCTTT
CDR3 protein: CSALTGSHSTEAFF

J gene: TRBJ2-1
CDR3 length: 14
D gene: -
clone size: -
V gene: TRBV9
CDR3 DNA: TGTGCCAGCAGCCGTATTTCGGGTCACAATGAGCAGTTCTTC
CDR3 protein: CASSRISGHNEQFF

J gene: TRBJ1-4
CDR3 length: 16
D gene: TRBD1
clone size: -
V gene: TRBV9
CDR3 DNA: TGTGCCAGCAGCGTCACAGGGGGAATAACTAATGAAAAACTGTTTTTT
CDR3 protein: CASSVTGGITNEKLFF

J gene: TRBJ1-1
CDR3 length: 17
D gene: -
clone size: -
V gene: TRBV30
CDR3 DNA: TGTGCCTGGAGCCACGATCTGGATCTCCGAAAGAACACTGAAGCTTTCTTT
CDR3 protein: CAWSHDLDLRKNTEAFF

J gene: TRBJ2-1
CDR3 length: 15
D gene: -
clone size: -
V gene: TRBV10-2
CDR3 DNA: TGCGCCAGCAGCGGACGGGGGAGCTCCTACAATGAGCAGTTCTTC
CDR3 protein: CASSGRGSSYNEQFF

J gene: TRBJ2-2
CDR3 length: 15
D gene: -
clone size: -
V gene: TRBV2
CDR3 DNA: TGTGCCAGCAGAGCGGACGGAAAGAACACCGGGGAGCTGTTTTTT
CDR3 protein: CASRADGKNTGELFF

J gene: TRBJ1-5
CDR3 length: 14
D gene: -
clone size: -
V gene: TRBV4-2
CDR3 DNA: TGTGCCAGCAGCCAAGATAAGGGGAGCCAGCCCCAGCATTTT
CDR3 protein: CASSQDKGSQPQHF

J gene: TRBJ2-2
CDR3 length: 14
D gene: TRBD1
clone size: -
V gene: TRBV29-1
CDR3 DNA: TGCAGCGTTGACCCGGGACAGGGGGCCGGGGAGCTGTTTTTT
CDR3 protein: CSVDPGQGAGELFF

J gene: TRBJ1-1
CDR3 length: 14
D gene: -
clone size: -
V gene: TRBV11-2
CDR3 DNA: TGTGCCAGCAGCTTCGGTGGGTTTTTAACTGAAGCTTTCTTT
CDR3 protein: CASSFGGFLTEAFF

J gene: TRBJ2-1
CDR3 length: 18
D gene: TRBD2
clone size: -
V gene: TRBV4-1
CDR3 DNA: TGCGCCAGCAGCCAAGACGCTAGCGGATATAGCTCCTACAATGAGCAGTTCTTC
CDR3 protein: CASSQDASGYSSYNEQFF

J gene: TRBJ1-2
CDR3 length: 14
D gene: TRBD1
clone size: -
V gene: TRBV28
CDR3 DNA: TGTGCCAGCAGTTTATCCGGGGACAGGGATGGCTACACCTTC
CDR3 protein: CASSLSGDRDGYTF

J gene: TRBJ2-5
CDR3 length: 14
D gene: -
clone size: -
V gene: TRBV5-5
CDR3 DNA: TGTGCCAGCAGCTTCCTGACCTACCAAGAGACCCAGTACTTC
CDR3 protein: CASSFLTYQETQYF

J gene: TRBJ1-1
CDR3 length: 14
D gene: -
clone size: -
V gene: TRBV6-5
CDR3 DNA: TGTGCCAGCAGTTACTCTAGCAGGAACACTGAAGCTTTCTTT
CDR3 protein: CASSYSSRNTEAFF

J gene: TRBJ1-2
CDR3 length: 15
D gene: -
clone size: -
V gene: TRBV29-1
CDR3 DNA: TGCAGCGTTGAAGTATGGGACGATTCGAACTATGGCTACACCTTC
CDR3 protein: CSVEVWDDSNYGYTF

J gene: TRBJ1-1
CDR3 length: 13
D gene: -
clone size: -
V gene: TRBV7-9
CDR3 DNA: TGTGCCAGCAGTTCCTCCCCGGGGGATTTGGCTTTCTTT
CDR3 protein: CASSSSPGDLAFF

J gene: TRBJ1-2
CDR3 length: 14
D gene: TRBD1
clone size: few
V gene: TRBV10-3
CDR3 DNA: TGTGCCATCAGTGCGGGACAGGGGTACTATGGCTACACCTTC
CDR3 protein: CAISAGQGYYGYTF

J gene: TRBJ2-5
CDR3 length: 16
D gene: TRBD2
clone size: -
V gene: TRBV7-6
CDR3 DNA: TGTGCCAGCAGCCTTGGACTAGCGGTGATCCAAGAGACCCAGTACTTC
CDR3 protein: CASSLGLAVIQETQYF

J gene: TRBJ1-6
CDR3 length: 17
D gene: -
clone size: once
V gene: TRBV28
CDR3 DNA: TGTGCCAGCAGTTTATTACAGGGAAGATCCTATAATTCACCCCTCCACTTT
CDR3 protein: CASSLLQGRSYNSPLHF

J gene: TRBJ1-5
CDR3 length: 15
D gene: TRBD1
clone size: -
V gene: TRBV28
CDR3 DNA: TGTGCCAGTTTAATAGGAGGACAGGCCAATCAGCCCCAGCATTTT
CDR3 protein: CASLIGGQANQPQHF

J gene: TRBJ2-5
CDR3 length: 13
D gene: -
clone size: -
V gene: TRBV9
CDR3 DNA: TGTGCCAGCAGCGCCGGAGGGCAAGAGACCCAGTACTTC
CDR3 protein: CASSAGGQETQYF

J gene: TRBJ1-1
CDR3 length: 17
D gene: -
clone size: -
V gene: TRBV7-9
CDR3 DNA: TGTGCCAGCAGCTTAGTTACTTGGTACCGGTTGAACACTGAAGCTTTCTTT
CDR3 protein: CASSLVTWYRLNTEAFF

J gene: TRBJ1-1
CDR3 length: 16
D gene: TRBD1
clone size: -
V gene: TRBV5-5
CDR3 DNA: TGTGCCAGCAGCTTCTACCCAGGGGGCCTGAACACTGAAGCTTTCTTT
CDR3 protein: CASSFYPGGLNTEAFF

J gene: TRBJ2-1
CDR3 length: 14
D gene: -
clone size: -
V gene: TRBV7-8
CDR3 DNA: TGTGCCAGCAGCCCCGCTGGAGGGAATGATGAGCAGTTCTTC
CDR3 protein: CASSPAGGNDEQFF

J gene: TRBJ1-1
CDR3 length: 13
D gene: -
clone size: few
V gene: TRBV19
CDR3 DNA: TGTGCCAGTAGTCCTGTCCTGAACACTGAAGCTTTCTTT
CDR3 protein: CASSPVLNTEAFF